The 19 T cell receptor beta chains reported below all come from one sample, sequenced in a study of T cells in Graves' hyperthyroidism and ophthalmopathy. The source material, RNA transcripts, was used to amplify TCR beta CDR3 regions. HTBI primers were employed in a first-round RT-PCR of the TCR CDR3. One entry per CDR3 protein, called by TCRdb with MiXCR from the multiplex PCR reads. The table includes about 840,000 distinct CDR3 sequences, about 38% detected once. The material sequenced was blood. The receptors were sampled from a man younger than 30 with Graves' hyperthyroidism.

The rearrangement uses TRBV9 and TRBJ1-1, with TRBD1 matching 7 bases. Germline-derived CDR1 and CDR2 are SGDLS and YYNGEE. The junction had 6 bases not matched to a gene; V was cut back by 0 bases and J by 1 base. The CDR3 is 16 amino acids. CDR3: CASSVGGGQSNTEAFF. CDR3 sequence (DNA): TGTGCCAGCAGCGTAGGGGGGGGACAGTCGAACACTGAAGCTTTCTTT.

Concerning this clonotype itself: A read error may account for a junction end that differs from germline. This chain uses TRBV7-9 with TRBJ2-5, with a possible D match to TRBD2 (6 bases). Germline V gene lookup returns CDR1 SEHNR and CDR2 FQNEAQ (reference sequence). CDR3 size: 14 residues. CDR3 DNA: TGCGCCAGCAGCCCGCCCACCGGGAGAGAGACCCAGTACTTC. Translation gives CASSPPTGRETQYF.

The chain couples TRBV19 to TRBJ2-2; D perhaps matches TRBD2 (6 bases). The CDR3 spans 13 residues. CDR1 and CDR2 from the germline V gene are LNHDA and SQIVND (reference sequence). With 7 bases removed from V and 6 bases from J, the gap between germline ends came to 12 bases. The CDR3 region has the DNA TGTGCCAGTACCCGGGAGCAAGCCGGGGAGCTGTTTTTT. Its translation is CASTREQAGELFF. The full variable domain, rest sourced from reference TRBV19 and TRBJ2-2, is DGGITQSPKYLFRKEGQNVTLSCEQNLNHDAMYWYRQDPGQGLRLIYYSQIVNDFQKGDIAEGYSVSREKKESFPLTVTSAQKNPTAFYLCASTREQAGELFFGEGSRLTVL.

This clonotype came up a few times. The chain joins TRBV20-1 to TRBJ2-7; tentatively, D is TRBD1 (6 bases). The CDR3 loop spans 13 amino acids. In germline, CDR1 is DFQATT, CDR2 SNEGSKA (reference sequence). Trimming cost V 6 bases and J 3 bases, with 15 bases left between them. The CDR3 DNA follows: TGCAGTGCCTCAGGGGACCAAATCTACGAGCAGTACTTC. Its protein is CSASGDQIYEQYF.

The chain is built from TRBV25-1 and TRBJ1-2; D gene uncertain. V lost 11 bases and J 2 bases, leaving 6 bases between the germline ends. This CDR3 has 10 residues. In germline, CDR1 is MGHDK, CDR2 SYGVNS. CDR3 protein: CAAENYGYTF. The DNA of the CDR3 is TGTGCCGCAGAGAACTATGGCTACACCTTC.

This clonotype was observed a few times. The chain combines TRBV5-1 with TRBJ1-2; D gene ambiguous. The V and J ends lost 0 bases and 5 bases respectively, with 8 bases between them. The CDR3 covers 13 residues. Germline V gives CDR1 SGHRS, CDR2 YFSETQ. The CDR3 here is CASSLETGYGYTF. In DNA form, the CDR3 reads TGCGCCAGCAGCTTGGAGACGGGATATGGCTACACCTTC.

The chain carries TRBV13 and TRBJ1-6, with TRBD1 identical over 9 bases. The ends lost 6 bases at V and 10 bases at J; junction bases unmatched: 19. CDR3 length: 18 amino acids. Germline CDR1 is PRHDT and CDR2 is FYEKMQ (reference sequence). In DNA form, the CDR3 reads TGTGCCAGCAGTCCACAACCGTATCCCGGACAGGGGAACTCACCCCTCCACTTT. Residues: CASSPQPYPGQGNSPLHF.

This chain connects TRBV5-6 to TRBJ2-2; the D gene is possibly TRBD1 (6 bases). Germline-derived CDR1 and CDR2 are SGHDT and YYEEEE. Trimming cost V 0 bases and J 7 bases, with 10 bases left between them. This CDR3 comprises 14 residues. CDR3 DNA sequence: TGTGCCAGCAGCTTGGATTGGGGGCTCGGGGAGCTGTTTTTT. It translates to CASSLDWGLGELFF.

This chain connects TRBV12-3 or TRBV12-4 to TRBJ2-2, with TRBD1 identical over 12 bases. This CDR3 spans 17 amino acids. Trimming took 6 bases from V and 7 from J; bases not matched to a gene: 12. CDR3 DNA sequence: TGTGCCAGCAGCCGACTGCGGGACAGGGGGCTTGACGGGGAGCTGTTTTTT. Its translation: CASSRLRDRGLDGELFF.

This clonotype was seen more than once but under ten times. The chain recombines TRBV15 with TRBJ1-2; the match to TRBD1 covers 7 bases. Germline assignment: CDR1 LNHNV and CDR2 YYDKDF (reference sequence). With V trimmed by 4 bases and J by 7 bases, 3 bases remained unmatched. The CDR3 has 12 residues. CDR3 bases: TGTGCCACCAGCACCGGGACAGTTGGCTACACCTTC. It translates to CATSTGTVGYTF.

The table lists this clonotype with many counts. The chain uses TRBV7-9 and TRBJ1-4, with D perhaps matching TRBD1 (6 bases). The CDR3 is 15 amino acids. Trimming stripped 5 bases from V and 6 bases from J, with 16 bases between. Germline V gene lookup returns CDR1 SEHNR and CDR2 FQNEAQ (reference sequence). The CDR3 spells CASSPSWTDHEKLFF. CDR3 in DNA: TGTGCCAGCAGCCCCAGCTGGACAGATCATGAAAAACTGTTTTTT.

This clonotype was recorded at least ten times. This chain connects TRBV2 to TRBJ1-3; 7 bases match TRBD1. The CDR3 sequence is 13 residues long. Germline V gene data show CDR1 as SNHLY and CDR2 as FYNNEI. V was clipped by 8 bases and J by 7 bases; unmatched bases: 8. The CDR3 nucleotides are TGTGCCAGCCGCCTACGACAGGGTAACACCATATATTTT. Its translation is CASRLRQGNTIYF.

This clonotype was seen many times. The V call is TRBV2, the J call TRBJ2-5, with no clear D. CDR1 and CDR2 from the germline V gene are SNHLY and FYNNEI. The CDR3 runs to 12 residues. V was pared by 3 bases and J by 1 base, with 3 bases between. CDR3 protein: CASSDTQETQYF. The CDR3 DNA reads as TGTGCCAGCAGTGACACCCAAGAGACCCAGTACTTC.

V usage is TRBV20-1 and J usage is TRBJ2-6; D is ambiguous. V shed 2 bases and J shed 0 bases, with 17 bases lying between them. Germline V gene sequence: CDR1 DFQATT, CDR2 SNEGSKA (reference sequence). The CDR3 contains 18 residues. DNA for the CDR3: TGCAGTGCTAGAATTTCGAGCAGGCCTAGCTCTGGGGCCAACGTCCTGACTTTC. It translates to CSARISSRPSSGANVLTF.

This clonotype was seen at least ten times. This rearrangement joins TRBV2 to TRBJ1-6; 9 nucleotides align to TRBD1. V gave up 8 bases and J gave up 6 bases; unmatched junction bases: 2. This CDR3 contains 13 residues. Germline CDR1 SNHLY, CDR2 FYNNEI. CDR3 loop: CASGTGINSPLHF. For the CDR3, the DNA is TGTGCCAGCGGGACAGGGATTAATTCACCCCTCCACTTT.

This clonotype was detected ten times or more. The J gene is TRBJ1-3, the V gene TRBV7-8; unclear D gene. The CDR3 totals 13 residues. V shed 3 bases and J shed 4 bases, with 7 bases lying between them. Germline V gene sequence: CDR1 SGHVS, CDR2 FQNEAQ. The CDR3 spells CASSLAEGNTIYF. The CDR3 bases are TGTGCCAGCAGCTTGGCGGAGGGAAACACCATATATTTT. Full variable domain (outside the CDR3, taken from reference TRBV7-8 and TRBJ1-3): GAGVSQSPRYKVAKRGQDVALRCDPISGHVSLFWYQQALGQGPEFLTYFQNEAQLDKSGLPSDRFFAERPEGSVSTLKIQRTQQEDSAVYLCASSLAEGNTIYFGEGSWLTVV.

This clonotype was seen many times. The V call is TRBV19, the J call TRBJ1-5, with D tentatively TRBD1 (5 bases). Germline-derived CDR1 and CDR2 are LNHDA and SQIVND (reference sequence). This CDR3 contains 14 residues. The V and J ends lost 7 bases and 7 bases respectively, with 17 bases between them. DNA for the CDR3: TGTGCCAGTACCGACACGGGGGGAGGGCAGCCCCAGCATTTT. It codes for CASTDTGGGQPQHF.

Worth noting for this clonotype: The DNA is left out, because the CDR3 cannot be placed on it with certainty; the CDR3 is given as TCRdb lists it. The V call is TRBV7-2, the J call TRBJ1-4; whether TRBD1, the table's D call, matches the DNA was not checked. CDR1 is SGHTA and CDR2 is FQGNSA in the germline V gene. The CDR3 has 16 residues if both end residues are counted. CDR3 residues: CASSFGPGATNEKLFF.

This clonotype was detected only a few times. The chain has TRBV4-1 and TRBJ1-1; D is undetermined. V lost 0 bases and J lost 1, with 6 bases in between. CDR1 MGHRA and CDR2 YSYEKL come from the germline V gene. The CDR3 loop spans 14 amino acids. The CDR3 bases are TGCGCCAGCAGCCAAGATGGTTCGAACACTGAAGCTTTCTTT. It specifies CASSQDGSNTEAFF.